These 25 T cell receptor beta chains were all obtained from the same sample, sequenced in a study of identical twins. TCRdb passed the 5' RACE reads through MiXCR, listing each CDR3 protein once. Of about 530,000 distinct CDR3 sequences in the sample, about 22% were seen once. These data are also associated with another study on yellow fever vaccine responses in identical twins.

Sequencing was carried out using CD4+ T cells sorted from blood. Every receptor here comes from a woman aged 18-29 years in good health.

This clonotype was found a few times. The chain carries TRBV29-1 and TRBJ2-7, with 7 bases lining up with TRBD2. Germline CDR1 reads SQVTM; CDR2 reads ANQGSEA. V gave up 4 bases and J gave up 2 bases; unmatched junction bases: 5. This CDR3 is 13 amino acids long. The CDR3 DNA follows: TGCAGCGTTGTCGGCGGGAGCCCCTACGAGCAGTACTTC. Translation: CSVVGGSPYEQYF.

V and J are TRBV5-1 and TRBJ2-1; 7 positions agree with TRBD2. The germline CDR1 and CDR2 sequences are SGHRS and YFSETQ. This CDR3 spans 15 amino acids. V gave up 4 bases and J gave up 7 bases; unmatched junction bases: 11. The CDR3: CASSAGTTAGNEQFF. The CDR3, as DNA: TGCGCCAGCAGCGCCGGGACTACCGCTGGAAATGAGCAGTTCTTC.

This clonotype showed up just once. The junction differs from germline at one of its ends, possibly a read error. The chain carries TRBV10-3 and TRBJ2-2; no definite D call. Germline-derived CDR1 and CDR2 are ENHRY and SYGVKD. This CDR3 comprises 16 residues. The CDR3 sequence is CAIGDFAIANTGELFF. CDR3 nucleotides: TGTGCCATCGGTGATTTTGCCATCGCGAACACCGGGGAGCTGTTTTTT.

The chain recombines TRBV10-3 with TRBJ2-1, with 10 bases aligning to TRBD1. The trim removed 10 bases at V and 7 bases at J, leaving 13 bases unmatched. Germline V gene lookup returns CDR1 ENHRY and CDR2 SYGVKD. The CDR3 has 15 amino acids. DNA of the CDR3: TGTGCCACCCACGTTGGTCTGGACAGGGGGAATGAGCAGTTCTTC. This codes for CATHVGLDRGNEQFF.

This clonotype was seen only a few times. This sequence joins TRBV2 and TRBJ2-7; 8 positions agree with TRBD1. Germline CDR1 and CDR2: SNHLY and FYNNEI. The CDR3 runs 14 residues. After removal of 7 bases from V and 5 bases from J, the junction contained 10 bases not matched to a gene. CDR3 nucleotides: TGTGCCAGCAACCTAGGACAGGGTCGGAACGAGCAGTACTTC. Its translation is CASNLGQGRNEQYF.

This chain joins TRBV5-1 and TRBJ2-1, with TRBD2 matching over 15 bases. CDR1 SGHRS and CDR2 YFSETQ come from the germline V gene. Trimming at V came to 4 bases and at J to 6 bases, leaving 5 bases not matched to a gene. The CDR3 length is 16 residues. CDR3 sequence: CASSRGLAGGSNEQFF. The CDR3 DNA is TGCGCCAGCAGCCGGGGACTAGCGGGAGGATCCAATGAGCAGTTCTTC.

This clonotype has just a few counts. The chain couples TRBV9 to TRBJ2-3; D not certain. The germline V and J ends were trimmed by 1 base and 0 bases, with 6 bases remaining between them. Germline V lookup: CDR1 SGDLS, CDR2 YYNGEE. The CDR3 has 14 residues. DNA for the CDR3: TGTGCCAGCAGCGTACTAGGGAGCACAGATACGCAGTATTTT. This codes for CASSVLGSTDTQYF.

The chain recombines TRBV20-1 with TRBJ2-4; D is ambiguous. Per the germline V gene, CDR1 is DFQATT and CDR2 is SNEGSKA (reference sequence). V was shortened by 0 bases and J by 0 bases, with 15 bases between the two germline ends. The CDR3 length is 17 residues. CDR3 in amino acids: CSARDYKSDLAKNIQYF. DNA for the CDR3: TGCAGTGCTAGAGATTATAAATCCGACTTAGCCAAAAACATTCAGTACTTC.

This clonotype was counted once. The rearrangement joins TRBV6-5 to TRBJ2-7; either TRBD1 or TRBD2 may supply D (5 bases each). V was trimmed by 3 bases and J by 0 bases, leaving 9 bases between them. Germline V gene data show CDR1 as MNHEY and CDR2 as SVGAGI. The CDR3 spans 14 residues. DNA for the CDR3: TGTGCCAGCAGTTATGGGGGATACTCCTACGAGCAGTACTTC. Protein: CASSYGGYSYEQYF.

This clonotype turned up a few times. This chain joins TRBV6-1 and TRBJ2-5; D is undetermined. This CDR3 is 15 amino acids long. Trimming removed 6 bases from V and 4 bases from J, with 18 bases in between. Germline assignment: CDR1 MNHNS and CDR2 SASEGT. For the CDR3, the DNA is TGTGCCAGCAGCCCAATGTTAGGGTCGCGAGAGACCCAGTACTTC. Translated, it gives CASSPMLGSRETQYF.

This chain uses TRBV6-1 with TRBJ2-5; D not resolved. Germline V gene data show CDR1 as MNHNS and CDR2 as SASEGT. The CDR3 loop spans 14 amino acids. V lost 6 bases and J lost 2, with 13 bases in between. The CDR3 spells CASRTYGQQETQYF. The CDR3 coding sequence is TGTGCCAGCAGGACCTATGGCCAACAAGAGACCCAGTACTTC.

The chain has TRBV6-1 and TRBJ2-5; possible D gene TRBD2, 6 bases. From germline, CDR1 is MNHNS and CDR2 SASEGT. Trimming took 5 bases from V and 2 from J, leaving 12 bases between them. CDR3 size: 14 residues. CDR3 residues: CASSRDSIQETQYF. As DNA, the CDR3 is TGTGCCAGCAGTCGGGACTCAATACAAGAGACCCAGTACTTC.

CDR3 nucleotide sequence: TGTGCCAGCAGACCAACCGGAGTCTCCTACGAGCAGTACTTC. Its translation: CASRPTGVSYEQYF. The rearrangement uses TRBV6-1 and TRBJ2-7; unclear D gene. The germline CDR1 and CDR2 sequences are MNHNS and SASEGT. Trimming shortened V by 6 bases and J by 0 bases, and 12 bases separated the two germline ends. The CDR3 is 14 residues long.

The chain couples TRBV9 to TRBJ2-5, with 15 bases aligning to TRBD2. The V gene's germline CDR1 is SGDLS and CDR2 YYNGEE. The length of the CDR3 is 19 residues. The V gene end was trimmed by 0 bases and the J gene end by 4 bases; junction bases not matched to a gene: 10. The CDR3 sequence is CASSVVGSGLAGGGETQYF. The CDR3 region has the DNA TGTGCCAGCAGCGTAGTGGGATCGGGACTAGCGGGAGGAGGAGAGACCCAGTACTTC.

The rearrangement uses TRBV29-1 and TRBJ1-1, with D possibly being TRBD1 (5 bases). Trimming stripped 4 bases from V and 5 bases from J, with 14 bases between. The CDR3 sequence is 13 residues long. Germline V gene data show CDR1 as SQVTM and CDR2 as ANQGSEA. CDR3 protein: CSVVGAVITEAFF. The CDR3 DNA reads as TGCAGCGTTGTAGGGGCTGTTATAACTGAAGCTTTCTTT. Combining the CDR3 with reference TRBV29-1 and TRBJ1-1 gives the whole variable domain SAVISQKPSRDICQRGTSLTIQCQVDSQVTMMFWYRQQPGQSLTLIATANQGSEATYESGFVIDKFPISRPNLTFSTLTVSNMSPEDSSIYLCSVVGAVITEAFFGQGTRLTVV.

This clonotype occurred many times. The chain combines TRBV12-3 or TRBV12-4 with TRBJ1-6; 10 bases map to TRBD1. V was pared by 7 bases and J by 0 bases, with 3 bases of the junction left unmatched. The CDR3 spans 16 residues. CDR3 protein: CASTRTGGSYNSPLHF. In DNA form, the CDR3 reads TGTGCCAGCACTAGGACAGGGGGCTCCTATAATTCACCCCTCCACTTT.

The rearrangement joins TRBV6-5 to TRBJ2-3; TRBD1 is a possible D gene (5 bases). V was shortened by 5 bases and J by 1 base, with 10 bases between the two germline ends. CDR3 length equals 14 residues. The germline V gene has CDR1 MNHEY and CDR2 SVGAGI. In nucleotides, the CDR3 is TGTGCCAGCAGTCACACGACAGGCACAGATACGCAGTATTTT. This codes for CASSHTTGTDTQYF.

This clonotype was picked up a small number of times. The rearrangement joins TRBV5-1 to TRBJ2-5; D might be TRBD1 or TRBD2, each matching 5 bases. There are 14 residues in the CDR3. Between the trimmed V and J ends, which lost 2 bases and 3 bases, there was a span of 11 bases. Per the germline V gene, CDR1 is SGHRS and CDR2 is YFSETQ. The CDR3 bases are TGCGCCAGCAGCTTCGGGACCCCTGAAGAGACCCAGTACTTC. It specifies CASSFGTPEETQYF.

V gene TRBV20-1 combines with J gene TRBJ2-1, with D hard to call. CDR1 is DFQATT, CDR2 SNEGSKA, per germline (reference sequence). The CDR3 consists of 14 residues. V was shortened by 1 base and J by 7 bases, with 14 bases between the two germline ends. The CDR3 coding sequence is TGCAGTGCTAGAGTGTTAGGCACGCCGAATGAGCAGTTCTTC. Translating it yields CSARVLGTPNEQFF.

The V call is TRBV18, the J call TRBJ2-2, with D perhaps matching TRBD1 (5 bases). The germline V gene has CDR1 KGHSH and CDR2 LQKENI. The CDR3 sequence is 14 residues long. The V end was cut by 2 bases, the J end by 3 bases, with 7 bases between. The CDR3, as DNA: TGTGCCAGCTCACCAGGCAGGGACACCGGGGAGCTGTTTTTT. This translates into CASSPGRDTGELFF.

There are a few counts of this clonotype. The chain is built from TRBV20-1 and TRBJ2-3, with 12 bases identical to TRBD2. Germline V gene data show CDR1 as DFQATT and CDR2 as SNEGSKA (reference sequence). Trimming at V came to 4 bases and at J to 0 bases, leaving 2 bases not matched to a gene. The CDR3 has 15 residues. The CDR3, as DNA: TGCAGTGCTAAGGGGACTAGCGGGAGCACAGATACGCAGTATTTT. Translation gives CSAKGTSGSTDTQYF.

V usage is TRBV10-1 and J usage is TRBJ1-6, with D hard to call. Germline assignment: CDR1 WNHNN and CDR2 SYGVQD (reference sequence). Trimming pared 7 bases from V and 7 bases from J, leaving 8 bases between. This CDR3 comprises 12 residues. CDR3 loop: CASTGANSPLHF. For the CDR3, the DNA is TGCGCCAGCACTGGAGCGAATTCACCCCTCCACTTT.

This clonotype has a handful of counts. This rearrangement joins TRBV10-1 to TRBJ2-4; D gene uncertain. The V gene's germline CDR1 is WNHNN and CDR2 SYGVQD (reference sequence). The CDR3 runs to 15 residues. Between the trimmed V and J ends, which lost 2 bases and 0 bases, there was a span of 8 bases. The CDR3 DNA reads TGCGCCAGCAGTGAGGGTGGGATAGCCAAAAACATTCAGTACTTC. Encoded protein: CASSEGGIAKNIQYF.

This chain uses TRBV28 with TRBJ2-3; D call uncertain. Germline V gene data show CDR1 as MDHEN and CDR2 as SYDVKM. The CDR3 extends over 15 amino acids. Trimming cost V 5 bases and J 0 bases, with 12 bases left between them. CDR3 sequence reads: CASSLLDSSTDTQYF. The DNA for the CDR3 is TGTGCCAGCAGTCTCCTCGATTCGAGCACAGATACGCAGTATTTT. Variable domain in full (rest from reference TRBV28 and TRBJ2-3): DVKVTQSSRYLVKRTGEKVFLECVQDMDHENMFWYRQDPGLGLRLIYFSYDVKMKEKGDIPEGYSVSREKKERFSLILESASTNQTSMYLCASSLLDSSTDTQYFGPGTRLTVL.

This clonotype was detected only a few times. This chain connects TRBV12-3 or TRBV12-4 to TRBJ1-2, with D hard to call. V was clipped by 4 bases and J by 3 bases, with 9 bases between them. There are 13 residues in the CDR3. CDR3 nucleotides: TGTGCCAGCAGTTATCGGGGTGACTATGGCTACACCTTC. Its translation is CASSYRGDYGYTF.